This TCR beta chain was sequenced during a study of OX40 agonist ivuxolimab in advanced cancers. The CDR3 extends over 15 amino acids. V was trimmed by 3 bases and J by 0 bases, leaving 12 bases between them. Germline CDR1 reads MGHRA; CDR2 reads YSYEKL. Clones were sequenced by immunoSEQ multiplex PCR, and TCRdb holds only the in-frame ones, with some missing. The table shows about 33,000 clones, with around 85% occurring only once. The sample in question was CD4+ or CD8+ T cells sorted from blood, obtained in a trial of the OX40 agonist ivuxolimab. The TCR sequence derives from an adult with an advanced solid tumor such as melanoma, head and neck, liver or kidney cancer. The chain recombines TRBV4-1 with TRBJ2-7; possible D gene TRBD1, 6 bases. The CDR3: CASSHHRETSYEQYF. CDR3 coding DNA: TGCGCCAGCAGCCACCACAGGGAGACCTCCTACGAGCAGTACTTC.